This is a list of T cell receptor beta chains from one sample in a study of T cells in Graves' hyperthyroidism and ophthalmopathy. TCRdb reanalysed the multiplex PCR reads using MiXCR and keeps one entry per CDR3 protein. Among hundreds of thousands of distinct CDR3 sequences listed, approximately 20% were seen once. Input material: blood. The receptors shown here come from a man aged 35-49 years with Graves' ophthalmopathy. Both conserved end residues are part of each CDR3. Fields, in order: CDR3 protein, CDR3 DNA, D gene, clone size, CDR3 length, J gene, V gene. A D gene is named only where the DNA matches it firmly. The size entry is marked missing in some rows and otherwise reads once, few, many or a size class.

CDR3 protein: CASKGTGDQETQYF
CDR3 DNA: TGTGCCAGTAAAGGTACAGGGGACCAAGAGACCCAGTACTTC
D gene: TRBD1
clone size: NA
CDR3 length: 14
J gene: TRBJ2-5
V gene: TRBV6-1

CDR3 protein: CASRKQGGTEAFF
CDR3 DNA: TGTGCCAGCAGAAAACAGGGGGGAACTGAAGCTTTCTTT
D gene: TRBD1
clone size: NA
CDR3 length: 13
J gene: TRBJ1-1
V gene: TRBV27

CDR3 protein: CAGSYDRGRIYSEQFF
CDR3 DNA: TGTGCCGGCAGTTATGACCGGGGTCGAATTTACAGTGAGCAGTTCTTC
D gene: NA
clone size: NA
CDR3 length: 16
J gene: TRBJ2-1
V gene: TRBV6-9

CDR3 protein: CASRAQTGGSGGELFF
CDR3 DNA: TGTGCCAGCAGGGCTCAAACAGGGGGCTCAGGCGGGGAGCTGTTTTTT
D gene: TRBD1
clone size: many
CDR3 length: 16
J gene: TRBJ2-2
V gene: TRBV6-1

CDR3 protein: CASTSAELRGGFYEQYF
CDR3 DNA: TGTGCCAGCACCTCAGCCGAACTCAGAGGGGGGTTCTACGAGCAGTACTTC
D gene: NA
clone size: many
CDR3 length: 17
J gene: TRBJ2-7
V gene: TRBV28

CDR3 protein: CASSMTSGTDTQYF
CDR3 DNA: TGTGCCAGCAGCATGACTAGCGGCACAGATACGCAGTATTTT
D gene: TRBD2
clone size: NA
CDR3 length: 14
J gene: TRBJ2-3
V gene: TRBV6-1

CDR3 protein: CASSPDRGYTDTQYF
CDR3 DNA: TGCGCCAGCAGCCCGGACAGGGGCTACACAGATACGCAGTATTTT
D gene: TRBD1
clone size: few
CDR3 length: 15
J gene: TRBJ2-3
V gene: TRBV5-1

CDR3 protein: CASSLEPWTGEATGELFF
CDR3 DNA: TGCGCCAGCAGCTTGGAGCCATGGACAGGGGAAGCCACCGGGGAGCTGTTTTTT
D gene: TRBD1
clone size: few
CDR3 length: 18
J gene: TRBJ2-2
V gene: TRBV5-1

CDR3 protein: CASSKRGIGFPDNEQFF
CDR3 DNA: TGTGCCAGCAGTAAGCGGGGGATCGGGTTCCCAGACAATGAGCAGTTCTTC
D gene: TRBD2
clone size: NA
CDR3 length: 17
J gene: TRBJ2-1
V gene: TRBV27

CDR3 protein: CASSLALGTNSNQPQHF
CDR3 DNA: TGTGCCAGCAGCTTGGCCCTGGGCACTAATAGCAATCAGCCCCAGCATTTT
D gene: NA
clone size: few
CDR3 length: 17
J gene: TRBJ1-5
V gene: TRBV5-5

CDR3 protein: CASSQEQGWREKLFF
CDR3 DNA: TGCGCCAGCAGCCAAGAACAGGGGTGGCGAGAAAAACTGTTTTTT
D gene: TRBD1
clone size: NA
CDR3 length: 15
J gene: TRBJ1-4
V gene: TRBV4-1

CDR3 protein: CGCGAVNTGELFF
CDR3 DNA: TGTGGGTGCGGGGCAGTGAACACCGGGGAGCTGTTTTTT
D gene: NA
clone size: NA
CDR3 length: 13
J gene: TRBJ2-2
V gene: TRBV28

CDR3 protein: CASSQPESNEQFF
CDR3 DNA: TGTGCCAGCAGCCAACCCGAAAGCAATGAGCAGTTCTTC
D gene: NA
clone size: once
CDR3 length: 13
J gene: TRBJ2-1
V gene: TRBV3-1

CDR3 protein: CASSYRTGGPNEQYF
CDR3 DNA: TGTGCCAGCAGTTACCGGACAGGGGGCCCCAACGAGCAGTACTTC
D gene: TRBD1
clone size: NA
CDR3 length: 15
J gene: TRBJ2-7
V gene: TRBV6-5

CDR3 protein: CASSGDSVEQYF
CDR3 DNA: TGTGCCAGTTCCGGGGATTCGGTCGAGCAGTACTTC
D gene: NA
clone size: many
CDR3 length: 12
J gene: TRBJ2-7
V gene: TRBV6-1

CDR3 protein: CASSWGVGYGYTF
CDR3 DNA: TGTGCCAGCAGTTGGGGAGTGGGCTATGGCTACACCTTC
D gene: NA
clone size: once
CDR3 length: 13
J gene: TRBJ1-2
V gene: TRBV27

CDR3 protein: CASSSLAGGTPVGTQYF
CDR3 DNA: TGTGCCAGCAGTTCACTAGCGGGGGGCACCCCGGTGGGGACCCAGTACTTC
D gene: TRBD2
clone size: once
CDR3 length: 17
J gene: TRBJ2-5
V gene: TRBV12-3/TRBV12-4

CDR3 protein: CASSDRILAGVAYEQYF
CDR3 DNA: TGTGCCAGCAGTGACAGAATACTAGCGGGGGTGGCCTACGAGCAGTACTTC
D gene: TRBD2
clone size: few
CDR3 length: 17
J gene: TRBJ2-7
V gene: TRBV6-2/TRBV6-3

CDR3 protein: CASSVGTSYEQYF
CDR3 DNA: TGTGCCAGCAGCGTAGGTACCTCCTACGAGCAGTACTTC
D gene: NA
clone size: many
CDR3 length: 13
J gene: TRBJ2-7
V gene: TRBV9

CDR3 protein: CASSRQGLQPQHF
CDR3 DNA: TGTGCCAGCAGTCGACAGGGTTTACAGCCCCAGCATTTT
D gene: TRBD1
clone size: NA
CDR3 length: 13
J gene: TRBJ1-5
V gene: TRBV2

CDR3 protein: CACSGEKLFF
CDR3 DNA: TGTGCCTGCTCGGGCGAAAAACTGTTTTTT
D gene: NA
clone size: many
CDR3 length: 10
J gene: TRBJ1-4
V gene: TRBV7-3

CDR3 protein: CASRGTENTEAFF
CDR3 DNA: TGCGCCAGCAGAGGGACGGAGAACACTGAAGCTTTCTTT
D gene: NA
clone size: many
CDR3 length: 13
J gene: TRBJ1-1
V gene: TRBV5-1

CDR3 protein: CAWSGPGANVLTF
CDR3 DNA: TGTGCCTGGAGTGGGCCTGGGGCCAACGTCCTGACTTTC
D gene: NA
clone size: NA
CDR3 length: 13
J gene: TRBJ2-6
V gene: TRBV30

CDR3 protein: CASSSGTRRYNEQFF
CDR3 DNA: TGTGCCAGCAGTTCCGGGACTAGACGATACAATGAGCAGTTCTTC
D gene: TRBD2
clone size: NA
CDR3 length: 15
J gene: TRBJ2-1
V gene: TRBV6-1

CDR3 protein: CSAMGLQETQYF
CDR3 DNA: TGCAGTGCTATGGGGCTTCAAGAGACCCAGTACTTC
D gene: NA
clone size: many
CDR3 length: 12
J gene: TRBJ2-5
V gene: TRBV20-1

CDR3 protein: CASSTVRGAEAFF
CDR3 DNA: TGTGCCAGCAGTACCGTGCGGGGTGCTGAAGCTTTCTTT
D gene: NA
clone size: few
CDR3 length: 13
J gene: TRBJ1-1
V gene: TRBV6-1

CDR3 protein: CASSLEGARIYGYTF
CDR3 DNA: TGTGCCAGCAGCTTGGAAGGGGCGCGTATCTATGGCTACACCTTC
D gene: NA
clone size: NA
CDR3 length: 15
J gene: TRBJ1-2
V gene: TRBV5-8

CDR3 protein: CATSSRGVSYEQYF
CDR3 DNA: TGTGCCACCAGCAGCCGTGGGGTCTCCTACGAGCAGTACTTC
D gene: NA
clone size: few
CDR3 length: 14
J gene: TRBJ2-7
V gene: TRBV15

CDR3 protein: CASRAVGISVYTF
CDR3 DNA: TGTGCCAGCAGGGCTGTGGGGATTTCGGTGTACACCTTC
D gene: NA
clone size: many
CDR3 length: 13
J gene: TRBJ1-2
V gene: TRBV2

CDR3 protein: CASSLFNRGQETQYF
CDR3 DNA: TGCGCCAGCAGCTTATTCAACAGGGGACAAGAGACCCAGTACTTC
D gene: TRBD1
clone size: NA
CDR3 length: 15
J gene: TRBJ2-5
V gene: TRBV5-1

CDR3 protein: CASSYSEAYNEQFF
CDR3 DNA: TGTGCCAGCAGTTACAGCGAAGCTTACAATGAGCAGTTCTTC
D gene: NA
clone size: few
CDR3 length: 14
J gene: TRBJ2-1
V gene: TRBV6-5

CDR3 protein: CASSFVNSYEQYF
CDR3 DNA: TGTGCCAGCAGTTTCGTCAACTCCTACGAGCAGTACTTC
D gene: NA
clone size: few
CDR3 length: 13
J gene: TRBJ2-7
V gene: TRBV12-3/TRBV12-4

CDR3 protein: CASIEGGMSSGANVLTF
CDR3 DNA: TGTGCCAGCATTGAGGGCGGAATGAGCTCTGGGGCCAACGTCCTGACTTTC
D gene: NA
clone size: many
CDR3 length: 17
J gene: TRBJ2-6
V gene: TRBV28

CDR3 protein: CASSPNIRRGGHGYTF
CDR3 DNA: TGTGCCAGCAGTCCTAACATTAGACGGGGAGGCCATGGCTACACCTTC
D gene: NA
clone size: few
CDR3 length: 16
J gene: TRBJ1-2
V gene: TRBV5-4

CDR3 protein: CASSYISGRRELFF
CDR3 DNA: TGTGCCAGCAGTTACATCAGCGGGAGAAGGGAGCTGTTTTTT
D gene: TRBD2
clone size: NA
CDR3 length: 14
J gene: TRBJ2-2
V gene: TRBV6-2/TRBV6-3

CDR3 protein: CASSEARGITGELFF
CDR3 DNA: TGTGCCAGCAGTGAAGCTAGGGGCATCACCGGGGAGCTGTTTTTT
D gene: NA
clone size: many
CDR3 length: 15
J gene: TRBJ2-2
V gene: TRBV2

CDR3 protein: CASAGTHMVYSNQPQHF
CDR3 DNA: TGTGCCAGCGCGGGGACACACATGGTCTATAGCAATCAGCCCCAGCATTTT
D gene: NA
clone size: NA
CDR3 length: 17
J gene: TRBJ1-5
V gene: TRBV6-1

CDR3 protein: CSVVSGRGYTF
CDR3 DNA: TGCAGCGTTGTATCAGGGCGAGGCTACACCTTC
D gene: NA
clone size: few
CDR3 length: 11
J gene: TRBJ1-2
V gene: TRBV29-1

CDR3 protein: CSARDTEYGYTF
CDR3 DNA: TGCAGTGCTAGAGATACAGAGTATGGCTACACCTTC
D gene: NA
clone size: NA
CDR3 length: 12
J gene: TRBJ1-2
V gene: TRBV20-1

CDR3 protein: CASSIGTSGEQFF
CDR3 DNA: TGTGCCAGTAGTATTGGGACTAGCGGGGAGCAGTTCTTC
D gene: TRBD2
clone size: once
CDR3 length: 13
J gene: TRBJ2-1
V gene: TRBV19

CDR3 protein: CSASSLAGDRETQYF
CDR3 DNA: TGCAGTGCTAGTTCACTAGCGGGAGACCGGGAGACCCAGTACTTC
D gene: TRBD2
clone size: NA
CDR3 length: 15
J gene: TRBJ2-5
V gene: TRBV20-1

CDR3 protein: CASSQAPGSGYGYTF
CDR3 DNA: TGTGCCAGCAGCCAAGCGCCAGGGAGCGGCTATGGCTACACCTTC
D gene: NA
clone size: many
CDR3 length: 15
J gene: TRBJ1-2
V gene: TRBV3-1

CDR3 protein: CSARSSGLAIPNEQFF
CDR3 DNA: TGCAGTGCTAGATCCTCGGGACTAGCGATCCCCAATGAGCAGTTCTTC
D gene: TRBD2
clone size: NA
CDR3 length: 16
J gene: TRBJ2-1
V gene: TRBV20-1

CDR3 protein: CASSLVAKSEYGYTF
CDR3 DNA: TGTGCCAGCAGCTTAGTCGCCAAGTCCGAATATGGCTACACCTTC
D gene: NA
clone size: few
CDR3 length: 15
J gene: TRBJ1-2
V gene: TRBV11-2

CDR3 protein: CSVEEGTKNIQYF
CDR3 DNA: TGCAGCGTTGAAGAGGGGACCAAAAACATTCAGTACTTC
D gene: NA
clone size: NA
CDR3 length: 13
J gene: TRBJ2-4
V gene: TRBV29-1

CDR3 protein: CASSETGTYEQYF
CDR3 DNA: TGTGCCAGCAGTGAGACAGGGACCTACGAGCAGTACTTC
D gene: TRBD1
clone size: NA
CDR3 length: 13
J gene: TRBJ2-7
V gene: TRBV6-1

CDR3 protein: CASSILSGGTYNEQFF
CDR3 DNA: TGTGCCAGCAGCATCCTCTCGGGGGGTACCTACAATGAGCAGTTCTTC
D gene: TRBD2
clone size: NA
CDR3 length: 16
J gene: TRBJ2-1
V gene: TRBV9

CDR3 protein: CSALSGVQETQYF
CDR3 DNA: TGCAGTGCTCTCAGCGGGGTCCAAGAGACCCAGTACTTC
D gene: TRBD2
clone size: many
CDR3 length: 13
J gene: TRBJ2-5
V gene: TRBV20-1

CDR3 protein: CASRGLPLTNEQFF
CDR3 DNA: TGTGCCAGCCGGGGACTCCCCTTAACCAATGAGCAGTTCTTC
D gene: NA
clone size: many
CDR3 length: 14
J gene: TRBJ2-1
V gene: TRBV12-3/TRBV12-4

CDR3 protein: CASGTPGRGPQHF
CDR3 DNA: TGTGCTAGTGGTACCCCGGGGAGAGGGCCCCAGCATTTT
D gene: NA
clone size: many
CDR3 length: 13
J gene: TRBJ1-5
V gene: TRBV12-5

CDR3 protein: CASSFYICSARRRGQETQYF
CDR3 DNA: NA
D gene: NA
clone size: NA
CDR3 length: 20
J gene: TRBJ2-5
V gene: TRBV5-1

CDR3 protein: CASSLDEDEQFF
CDR3 DNA: TGTGCCAGCAGCTTAGATGAGGATGAGCAGTTCTTC
D gene: NA
clone size: many
CDR3 length: 12
J gene: TRBJ2-1
V gene: TRBV11-3

CDR3 protein: CASSSESWREQFF
CDR3 DNA: TGTGCCAGCAGCTCCGAGAGTTGGAGGGAGCAGTTCTTC
D gene: NA
clone size: NA
CDR3 length: 13
J gene: TRBJ2-1
V gene: TRBV7-9

CDR3 protein: CASSYPPNGGTEAFF
CDR3 DNA: TGTGCCAGCAGTTACCCCCCTAACGGGGGCACTGAAGCTTTCTTT
D gene: NA
clone size: NA
CDR3 length: 15
J gene: TRBJ1-1
V gene: TRBV6-5